The 9 T cell receptor beta chains in this list originate from one sample, sequenced in a study of blood T cell repertoires in COVID-19. TCRdb's table, derived via immunoSEQ multiplex PCR, lists solely in-frame clones and lacks some. The profile shows roughly 310,000 clones, roughly nine tenths of them singletons. Input material: PBMCs or T cells enriched from blood (not recorded which). Receptors were obtained from a man aged 55 to 70 who had recovered from COVID-19.

The chain couples TRBV7-9 to TRBJ1-2; D remains ambiguous. The CDR3 length is 13 residues. V was shortened by 0 bases and J by 5 bases, with 7 bases between the two germline ends. Germline V CDR1 and CDR2: SEHNR, FQNEAQ (reference sequence). CDR3 residues: CASSLAGEYGYTF. As DNA, the CDR3 is TGTGCCAGCAGCTTAGCGGGAGAATATGGCTACACCTTC.

This clone was recorded once. The CDR3 DNA reads as TGTGCCAGCAGCCCGGGGGTGACAGATACGCAGTATTTT. Translation gives CASSPGVTDTQYF. The rearrangement links TRBV3-1 (or the pseudogene TRBV3-2) to TRBJ2-3; tentatively, D is TRBD2 (6 bases). The V gene lost 4 bases and the J gene lost 3 bases, with 8 bases spanning the gap. CDR1 and CDR2 (germline): LGHDT, YNNKEL (reference sequence). The CDR3 covers 13 residues.

The chain links TRBV5-1 to TRBJ2-3; 11 nucleotides line up with TRBD2. V gave up 4 bases and J gave up 4 bases; unmatched junction bases: 5. This CDR3 region has 15 residues. The germline gives CDR1 SGHRS, CDR2 YFSETQ. CDR3 residues: CASSDTSGRADTQYF. The DNA of the CDR3 is TGCGCCAGCAGCGACACTAGCGGGAGAGCAGATACGCAGTATTTT.

The rearrangement uses TRBV11-3 and TRBJ1-3; TRBD1 matches 8 bases. Germline V lookup: CDR1 SGHNT, CDR2 YENEEA. Trimming took 5 bases from V and 4 from J; bases not matched to a gene: 13. This CDR3 is built from 17 residues. CDR3 bases: TGTGCCAGCAGCGGTAGAGGACAGGGAGACTTCGGAAACACCATATATTTT. Translation gives CASSGRGQGDFGNTIYF.

The chain recombines TRBV7-9 with TRBJ1-5, with unresolved D. The V end lost 1 base, the J end lost 2 bases, and 9 bases lay between the germline ends. The germline V gene has CDR1 SEHNR and CDR2 FQNEAQ (reference sequence). This CDR3 is 15 amino acids long. CDR3 nucleotides: TGTGCCAGCAGCTTAGGGGAGGTAGGCAATCAGCCCCAGCATTTT. It encodes CASSLGEVGNQPQHF.

This clone has a handful of counts. The rearrangement joins TRBV5-3 to TRBJ1-5; the D is unclear. TRBV5-3 is known as an ORF, though its function is uncertain. The germline V and J ends were trimmed by 6 bases and 2 bases, with 18 bases remaining between them. This CDR3 spans 16 amino acids. CDR3 nucleotides: TGTGCCAGAACTAGCGCGCGCCACCGAGGCAATCAGCCCCAGCATTTT. This sequence encodes CARTSARHRGNQPQHF.

V is TRBV2 and J is TRBJ1-6, with 7 bases matching TRBD1. V was clipped by 6 bases and J by 5 bases; unmatched bases: 7. The length of the CDR3 is 15 residues. CDR1 is SNHLY, CDR2 FYNNEI, per germline. The DNA for the CDR3 is TGTGCCAGCAGGGGGGACAGAGGGGATAATTCACCCCTCCACTTT. Protein: CASRGDRGDNSPLHF.

This rearrangement joins TRBV11-2 to TRBJ2-1; tentatively, D is TRBD1 (5 bases). Looked up from germline, CDR1 is SGHAT and CDR2 is FQNNGV. V was shortened by 5 bases and J by 2 bases, with 19 bases between the two germline ends. The CDR3 has 17 amino acids. In DNA, the CDR3 is TGTGCCAGCAGCATGACAGCTACCCGTTTCCCCTACAATGAGCAGTTCTTC. It specifies CASSMTATRFPYNEQFF.

This chain joins TRBV28 and TRBJ2-7; D is ambiguous. CDR1 and CDR2 (germline): MDHEN, SYDVKM. The V end was cut by 5 bases, the J end by 3 bases, with 8 bases between. The CDR3 is 12 amino acids. CDR3 DNA sequence: TGTGCCAGCAGTCCGGGTCGCTACGAGCAGTACTTC. It yields the protein CASSPGRYEQYF.